Each of the 22 T cell receptor beta chains below was sequenced from the same sample in a study of shared clonotypes between healthy human individuals. The assay was immunoSEQ multiplex PCR, and TCRdb's table has in-frame clones only and misses some. This sample has roughly 200,000 clones; 60% to 75% occur once, and the top ten carry about 9.4%. Sample: memory CD4+ T cells sorted from blood. Subset indicated: CD45RA-negative fraction. The receptors come from a man aged 25 to 40 in good health.

The J gene is TRBJ2-5, the V gene TRBV5-5, with 8 positions matching TRBD1. V lost 0 bases, J lost 4 bases, and 2 bases stayed unmatched. Germline V gene data show CDR1 as SGHKS and CDR2 as YYEKEE (reference sequence). This CDR3 comprises 14 residues. The CDR3 sequence is CASSLDRGVETQYF. CDR3 sequence (DNA): TGTGCCAGCAGCTTGGACAGGGGGGTAGAGACCCAGTACTTC.

The rearrangement links TRBV7-2 to TRBJ1-1; weak D call: TRBD1 (5 bases). Germline values: CDR1 SGHTA, CDR2 FQGNSA. V was pared by 6 bases and J by 8 bases, with 25 bases between. The CDR3 loop spans 16 amino acids. The CDR3 here is CASRNLGRDLKPEAFF. CDR3 nucleotide sequence: TGTGCCAGCAGGAACCTGGGACGGGACCTTAAACCCGAAGCTTTCTTT.

Comment on this clone: In the same sample, other DNA sequences code for this CDR3. This chain links TRBV2 with TRBJ2-5; D ambiguous. The CDR3 consists of 11 residues. Germline loops: CDR1 SNHLY, CDR2 FYNNEI. V lost 2 bases and J lost 5, with 3 bases in between. This CDR3 reads CASSERETQYF. CDR3 bases: TGTGCCAGCAGTGAAAGGGAGACCCAGTACTTC.

The V call is TRBV30, the J call TRBJ1-3; possible D gene TRBD1, 5 bases. The V end was cut by 1 base, the J end by 0 bases, with 7 bases between. Germline CDR1 GTSNPN, CDR2 SVGIG (reference sequence). CDR3 length: 14 amino acids. Here the CDR3 DNA reads TGTGCCTGGAGTGGGACAAACTCTGGAAACACCATATATTTT. Its protein product is CAWSGTNSGNTIYF.

The genes are TRBV28 and TRBJ1-1, with TRBD1 matching 8 bases. CDR1 and CDR2 (germline): MDHEN, SYDVKM. There are 16 residues in the CDR3. V lost 0 bases, J lost 1 base, and 4 bases stayed unmatched. CDR3 region: CASSLWQGASNTEAFF. The CDR3 coding sequence is TGTGCCAGCAGTTTATGGCAGGGGGCTTCGAACACTGAAGCTTTCTTT.

The J gene is TRBJ2-7, the V gene TRBV18, with D unresolved. This CDR3 comprises 15 residues. V was clipped by 1 base and J by 4 bases, with 14 bases between them. Germline CDR1 reads KGHSH; CDR2 reads LQKENI. The CDR3 loop is CASSPLSSSMYEQYF. In DNA form, the CDR3 reads TGTGCCAGCTCACCACTGTCTAGTAGCATGTACGAGCAGTACTTC.

The V call is TRBV7-3, the J call TRBJ2-3; 15 bases line up with TRBD2. Germline V gene lookup returns CDR1 SGHTA and CDR2 FQGTGA. V was clipped by 5 bases and J by 3 bases; unmatched bases: 12. This CDR3 has 19 residues. This CDR3 is CASSMGLAGGRGSTDTQYF. For the CDR3, the DNA is TGTGCCAGCAGCATGGGACTAGCGGGAGGCCGGGGTTCGACAGATACGCAGTATTTT.

The chain has TRBV2 and TRBJ2-7; D possibly corresponds to TRBD2 (7 bases). The CDR3 has 12 residues. From germline, CDR1 is SNHLY and CDR2 FYNNEI. V was shortened by 5 bases and J by 6 bases, with 11 bases between the two germline ends. The CDR3 sequence: CASSRGAGEQYF. DNA of the CDR3: TGTGCCAGCAGTCGGGGGGCGGGCGAGCAGTACTTC.

This clone was observed a few times. V usage is TRBV30 and J usage is TRBJ2-3, with no clear D. V lost 4 bases and J 7 bases, leaving 9 bases between the germline ends. The CDR3 runs to 11 residues. Germline loops: CDR1 GTSNPN, CDR2 SVGIG (reference sequence). CDR3 amino acids: CAWTPQNTQYF. The CDR3 region has the DNA TGTGCCTGGACCCCCCAGAATACGCAGTATTTT. The entire variable domain, with the rest obtained from reference TRBV30 and TRBJ2-3, is as follows: SQTIHQWPATLVQPVGSPLSLECTVEGTSNPNLYWYRQAAGRGLQLLFYSVGIGQISSEVPQNLSASRPQDRQFILSSKKLLLSDSGFYLCAWTPQNTQYFGPGTRLTVL.

A single count supports this clone. This sequence joins TRBV5-1 and TRBJ1-2; D not resolved. This CDR3 is 14 amino acids long. The V gene lost 4 bases and the J gene lost 4 bases, with 14 bases spanning the gap. Per the germline V gene, CDR1 is SGHRS and CDR2 is YFSETQ. The chain's CDR3 is CASSPGGSVYGYTF. For the CDR3, the DNA is TGCGCCAGCAGCCCCGGAGGCAGCGTCTATGGCTACACCTTC.

The rearrangement links TRBV18 to TRBJ2-3; D call uncertain. Deletions cut 1 base from V and 4 bases from J, with 6 bases between. The V gene's germline CDR1 is KGHSH and CDR2 LQKENI. This CDR3 comprises 13 residues. Written as DNA, the CDR3 is TGTGCCAGCTCACCACTAGGGCCAGATACGCAGTATTTT. Its protein is CASSPLGPDTQYF. Combining the CDR3 with reference TRBV18 and TRBJ2-3 gives the whole variable domain NAGVMQNPRHLVRRRGQEARLRCSPMKGHSHVYWYRQLPEEGLKFMVYLQKENIIDESGMPKERFSAEFPKEGPSILRIQQVVRGDSAAYFCASSPLGPDTQYFGPGTRLTVL.

The chain couples TRBV4-3 to TRBJ1-2, with a weak D call TRBD1 (6 bases). The length of the CDR3 is 15 residues. CDR1 LGHNA and CDR2 YSLEER come from the germline V gene. Trimming removed 3 bases from V and 8 bases from J, with 19 bases in between. The CDR3 protein is CASSHTKTGFRGYTF. CDR3 nucleotide sequence: TGCGCCAGCAGCCACACTAAGACAGGTTTTAGAGGCTACACCTTC.

The chain has TRBV28 and TRBJ1-2, with D possibly matching TRBD1 (5 bases). Germline V gives CDR1 MDHEN, CDR2 SYDVKM. CDR3 size: 14 residues. The germline V and J ends were trimmed by 3 bases and 6 bases, with 14 bases remaining between them. As DNA, the CDR3 is TGTGCCAGCAGTTTCGTTCATGGGGCGGATGGCTACACCTTC. Its protein is CASSFVHGADGYTF.

This clone is judged medium-sized. The rearrangement uses TRBV5-1 and TRBJ2-1, with 7 bases identical to TRBD2. In germline, CDR1 is SGHRS, CDR2 YFSETQ. V gave up 7 bases and J gave up 6 bases; unmatched junction bases: 1. The CDR3 totals 11 residues. CDR3 sequence: CASASGNEQFF. CDR3 DNA sequence: TGCGCCAGCGCTAGCGGCAATGAGCAGTTCTTC.

By share of the sample, this clone is medium-sized. V and J are TRBV2 and TRBJ2-7; 7 bases match TRBD2. The CDR3 loop spans 12 amino acids. V dropped 6 bases and J dropped 5; count of bases not matched to a gene: 4. CDR1 is SNHLY, CDR2 FYNNEI, per germline. The CDR3 DNA is TGTGCCAGCAGCGTACTAGCGAACGAGCAGTACTTC. This codes for CASSVLANEQYF. Combining the CDR3 with reference TRBV2 and TRBJ2-7 gives the whole variable domain EPEVTQTPSHQVTQMGQEVILRCVPISNHLYFYWYRQILGQKVEFLVSFYNNEISEKSEIFDDQFSVERPDGSNFTLKIRSTKLEDSAMYFCASSVLANEQYFGPGTRLTVT.

V gene TRBV13 combines with J gene TRBJ2-5; D not certain. Germline V gene data show CDR1 as PRHDT and CDR2 as FYEKMQ (reference sequence). The germline V and J ends were trimmed by 4 bases and 5 bases, with 8 bases remaining between them. This CDR3 contains 12 residues. As DNA, the CDR3 is TGTGCCAGCAGCTCATTTTACGAGACCCAGTACTTC. This translates into CASSSFYETQYF.

V usage is TRBV4-1 and J usage is TRBJ2-5; tentatively, D is TRBD2 (5 bases). This CDR3 has 13 residues. CDR1 is MGHRA, CDR2 YSYEKL, per germline. The V gene lost 4 bases and the J gene lost 5 bases, with 11 bases spanning the gap. The CDR3, as DNA: TGCGCCAGCAGCCGGCTCCCGGGGGAGACCCAGTACTTC. Encoded protein: CASSRLPGETQYF.

The rearrangement joins TRBV6-1 to TRBJ2-3; no definite D call. CDR1 MNHNS and CDR2 SASEGT come from the germline V gene. The CDR3 extends over 13 amino acids. V was pared by 7 bases and J by 7 bases, with 15 bases between. CDR3 amino acids: CASNQESKYTQYF. CDR3 bases: TGTGCCAGCAATCAGGAATCGAAGTATACGCAGTATTTT.

This chain links TRBV11-2 with TRBJ2-1; tentative D call: TRBD2 (5 bases). The germline V gene encodes CDR1 SGHAT and CDR2 FQNNGV. Trimming shortened V by 1 base and J by 8 bases, and 12 bases separated the two germline ends. CDR3 size: 14 residues. CDR3: CASSLARDTHEQFF. The CDR3 DNA reads as TGTGCCAGCAGCTTAGCACGGGATACGCATGAGCAGTTCTTC.

This clone was picked up many times. The J gene is TRBJ1-5, the V gene TRBV2, with a possible D match to TRBD1 (6 bases). CDR3 length equals 13 residues. Germline CDR1 and CDR2: SNHLY and FYNNEI. V lost 7 bases to trimming and J lost 6 bases, with 13 bases between them. The CDR3 loop reads CASTRGESQPQHF. Written as DNA, the CDR3 is TGTGCCAGCACGAGGGGGGAAAGTCAGCCCCAGCATTTT.

The V gene is TRBV19, the J gene TRBJ1-5; 9 bases fit TRBD1. Trimming took 3 bases from V and 4 from J; bases not matched to a gene: 4. The CDR3 extends over 15 amino acids. The germline V gene has CDR1 LNHDA and CDR2 SQIVND (reference sequence). The CDR3 loop is CASSITGGLNQPQHF. The DNA for the CDR3 is TGTGCCAGTAGTATTACAGGGGGCCTGAATCAGCCCCAGCATTTT.

V and J are TRBV6-1 and TRBJ2-7, with TRBD1 matching over 8 bases. After removal of 2 bases from V and 4 bases from J, the junction contained 7 bases not matched to a gene. CDR1 and CDR2 (germline): MNHNS, SASEGT. There are 15 residues in the CDR3. The DNA for the CDR3 is TGTGCCAGCAGTGAATCTCATGGGACAGGTTACGAGCAGTACTTC. Translation gives CASSESHGTGYEQYF.